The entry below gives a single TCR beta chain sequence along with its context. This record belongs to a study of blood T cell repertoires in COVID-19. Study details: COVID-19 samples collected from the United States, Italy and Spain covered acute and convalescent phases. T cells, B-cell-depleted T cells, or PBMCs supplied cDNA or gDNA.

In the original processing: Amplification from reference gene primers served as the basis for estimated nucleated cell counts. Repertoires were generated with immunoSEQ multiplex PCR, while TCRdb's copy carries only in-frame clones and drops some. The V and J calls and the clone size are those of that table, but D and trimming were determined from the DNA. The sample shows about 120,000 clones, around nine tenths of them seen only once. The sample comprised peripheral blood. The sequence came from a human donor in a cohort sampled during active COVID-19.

In DNA, the CDR3 is TGTGCCAGCAGTCAGGTTACCTACGAGCAGTACTTC. This translates into CASSQVTYEQYF. The chain couples TRBV12-3 or TRBV12-4 to TRBJ2-7; no clear D gene. The CDR3 runs to 12 residues. Trimming pared 5 bases from V and 2 bases from J, leaving 7 bases between.